This TCR beta chain was sequenced during a study of molecular identifiers for immune sequencing clone quantification. About the research overall: Replicate RNA from roughly 18,000 or 92,000 naive CD8 T cells formed five aliquots; four were sequenced.

Study-level findings and limits: Spiked Jurkat TCR RNA equivalent to one cell was reportedly detectable in some 960,000 naive cells.

This clonotype has just a few counts. Its antigen is unidentified. Libraries used about 18,000 to 1,100,000 sorted naive CD8 T cells and 10%, 30% or 50% RNA input. CDR1 and CDR2 from the germline V gene are MDHEN and SYDVKM. This CDR3 comprises 12 residues. The ends were cut back, 6 bases at V and 6 bases at J, with 12 bases in the middle. TCRdb re-analysed the PCR reads in MiXCR, keeping a single row per CDR3 protein. Of more than 450,000 distinct CDR3 sequences in the sample, over 20% were seen once. The source material was naive CD8+ T cells from blood, with Jurkat cell RNA spiked in. Subset described: FACS-sorted CD8+CD4-CCR7+CD45RA+ naive T cells. The V gene is TRBV28, the J gene TRBJ2-7; the D gene is possibly TRBD2 (5 bases). The receptor was isolated from a human donor in good health. Some libraries in this study had Jurkat cell RNA spiked in. The CDR3 sequence: CASSEVEGEQYF. For the CDR3, the DNA is TGTGCCAGCAGCGAAGTTGAGGGCGAGCAGTACTTC.